This TCR beta chain is drawn from a study of T cell responses to AZD1222 COVID-19 vaccine. Overall study results and limits: In all cases, repertoires were sampled only after the peak T cell response. Vaccine-associated CD4 TCRs spanned spike, dominant at 160-218 and 743-854. Only a handful of individuals given AZD1222 were seropositive at baseline. There were mostly white British donors and more females than males, and clonal diversity was possibly underestimated.

CDR3 length: 17 amino acids. Germline assignment: CDR1 MGHDK and CDR2 SYGVNS. The trim removed 3 bases at V and 7 bases at J, leaving 11 bases unmatched. Concerning this clone itself: Its cognate antigen is unknown.

Data came from immunoSEQ multiplex PCR; TCRdb stores just in-frame clones and leaves some out. The profile shows fewer than 100,000 clones, 85% of them singletons. The chain couples TRBV25-1 to TRBJ1-4, with TRBD1 matching over 10 bases. Material: peripheral blood, obtained on day 0 of AZD1222 vaccination. This clonotype was sampled from an adult in good health. The CDR3 spells CASSDTSRQGASEKLFF. The DNA for the CDR3 is TGTGCCAGCAGTGATACCTCCCGACAGGGGGCGAGTGAAAAACTGTTTTTT. The variable domain in full, with the rest retrieved from reference TRBV25-1 and TRBJ1-4, is EADIYQTPRYLVIGTGKKITLECSQTMGHDKMYWYQQDPGMELHLIHYSYGVNSTEKGDLSSESTVSRIRTEHFPLTLESARPSHTSQYLCASSDTSRQGASEKLFFGSGTQLSVL.